One and the same sample provided the 2 T cell receptor beta chains below, sequenced in a study of T cell responses to AZD1222 COVID-19 vaccine. Assay: immunoSEQ multiplex PCR; the TCRdb copy retains only in-frame clones and omits some. The sample holds approximately 160,000 clones, around 90% seen once. This sample comprised peripheral blood, obtained on day 0 of AZD1222 vaccination. The receptors stem from an adult in good health.

The chain links TRBV5-4 to TRBJ2-7; 14 bases are shared with TRBD2. After removal of 2 bases from V and 6 bases from J, the junction contained 7 bases not matched to a gene. The CDR3 is 16 amino acids. The V gene's germline CDR1 is SGHNT and CDR2 YYREEE (reference sequence). Written as DNA, the CDR3 is TGTGCCAGCAGCTTATTCGGAGGACTAGCGGGAGGCGAGCAGTACTTC. This translates into CASSLFGGLAGGEQYF.

The chain carries TRBV3-1 (or the pseudogene TRBV3-2) and TRBJ1-4; D remains unclear. The ends were cut back, 4 bases at V and 4 bases at J, with 13 bases in the middle. The CDR3 runs to 15 residues. The germline gives CDR1 LGHDT, CDR2 YNNKEL (reference sequence). Here the CDR3 DNA reads TGTGCCAGCAGCCGCCCCCGGTCGGGTAATGAAAAACTGTTTTTT. Amino acids: CASSRPRSGNEKLFF.